A single T cell receptor (beta chain) is shown here with its context. The entry originates in a study of blood T cell repertoires in COVID-19. Study at large: Sites in the United States, Italy and Spain provided acute and convalescent COVID-19 samples. T cells, B-cell-depleted T cells, or PBMCs supplied cDNA or gDNA.

Sequenced by immunoSEQ multiplex PCR; TCRdb stores in-frame clones only, minus some. The repertoire has about 400,000 clones, roughly nine tenths of them found once; the top ten carry about 1.7%. The sample taken for sequencing was PBMCs or T cells enriched from blood (not recorded which). This receptor was taken from a woman aged 25 to 39 who had recovered from COVID-19.

CDR3 residues: CASSRGSASTYNEQFF. The DNA for the CDR3 is TGTGCCAGCAGCCGCGGGAGTGCAAGCACCTACAATGAGCAGTTCTTC. The chain joins TRBV7-2 to TRBJ2-1; the match to TRBD2 covers 7 bases. The CDR3 runs 16 residues. Germline V gene data show CDR1 as SGHTA and CDR2 as FQGNSA. Trimming took 5 bases from V and 2 from J; bases not matched to a gene: 9.